The source of this T cell receptor beta chain is a study of T cells after yellow fever vaccination. A single record per CDR3 protein comes from TCRdb applying MiXCR to the 5' RACE reads. The data show about 370,000 distinct CDR3 sequences, roughly 10% seen once. The CDR3 has 13 amino acids. Trimming pared 3 bases from V and 8 bases from J, leaving 11 bases between. In its sample, this clonotype was seen a few times. Material: PBMCs, obtained on the day of the first yellow fever vaccination. The chain is built from TRBV12-3 or TRBV12-4 and TRBJ2-1; D is possibly TRBD1 (5 bases). This sequence originates from a man aged 18 to 29 who received the YFV17D yellow fever vaccine. The CDR3 sequence: CASSLEQGHEQFF. The CDR3 DNA reads TGTGCCAGCAGTTTGGAGCAGGGCCATGAGCAGTTCTTC.